One and the same sample provided the 9 T cell receptor beta chains below, sequenced in a study of T cells in Graves' hyperthyroidism and ophthalmopathy (dated by TCRdb to the late 2010s). Libraries were constructed by multiplex PCR. The sequencer listed for this sample is Illumina HiSeq 2000. The TCR beta CDR3 regions were amplified from the RNA transcripts. For the first round of RT-PCR on the TCR CDR3, the HTBI primer set was used together with the Qiagen OneStep RT-PCR kit. TCRdb reprocessed the public reads (quality trimming at Q25 with fastp, clone calling with MiXCR) and kept in-frame beta chains. One record per CDR3 amino acid sequence lists the most common genes and DNA. A total of about 480,000 distinct CDR3 sequences appear in this sample, around a quarter of them only once. Clones ranked in the top ten supply approximately 10% of the sample. What was sequenced was blood. These receptors originate from a young woman with Graves' ophthalmopathy.

This clonotype was recorded only once. CDR3 region: CASSETGSKFF. CDR3 in DNA: TGTGCCAGCAGTGAAACAGGGTCGAAGTTCTTC. The chain links TRBV2 to TRBJ2-1, with D maybe TRBD1 (6 bases). Germline V gives CDR1 SNHLY, CDR2 FYNNEI. V lost 2 bases, J lost 14 bases, and 10 bases lay in between. The CDR3 runs to 11 residues.

The genes are TRBV6-1 and TRBJ1-5; TRBD1 might be the D (6 bases). With 0 bases removed from V and 0 bases from J, the gap between germline ends came to 15 bases. The germline gives CDR1 MNHNS, CDR2 SASEGT. The CDR3 loop spans 18 amino acids. Here the CDR3 reads CASSEATGGAYSNQPQHF. The CDR3 nucleotides read TGTGCCAGCAGTGAAGCGACAGGTGGGGCTTATAGCAATCAGCCCCAGCATTTT.

This clonotype appeared many times. V and J are TRBV10-1 and TRBJ2-2; TRBD1 agrees at 8 bases. The V gene end was trimmed by 8 bases and the J gene end by 0 bases; junction bases not matched to a gene: 5. CDR3 length: 15 residues. In germline, CDR1 is WNHNN, CDR2 SYGVQD (reference sequence). The CDR3 DNA reads as TGCGCCAGCGGGACAGGCACCACGAACACCGGGGAGCTGTTTTTT. This encodes CASGTGTTNTGELFF.

The sample holds many counts of this clonotype. This chain connects TRBV4-2 to TRBJ1-1, with D uncertain. Germline values: CDR1 LGHNA, CDR2 YNFKEQ. Trimming left V 0 bases short and J 8 bases short, with 4 bases between. This CDR3 contains 11 residues. The CDR3 sequence: CASSQEMEAFF. The CDR3 bases are TGTGCCAGCAGCCAAGAAATGGAAGCTTTCTTT.

This clonotype showed up just a few times. A much larger clone differs from this one at a single base, so this may be a read error. Likely a read error: the CDR3 ends without its conserved phenylalanine or tryptophan. The J gene is TRBJ1-2, the V gene TRBV10-2, with D tentatively TRBD1 (6 bases). This CDR3 contains 14 residues. Trimming cost V 6 bases and J 2 bases, with 13 bases left between them. Germline CDR1 reads WSHSY; CDR2 reads SAAADI. DNA of the CDR3: TGCGCCAGCAGCCCAGACGGGGGCAACTATGGCTACACCTAC. It specifies CASSPDGGNYGYTY.

This clonotype was seen repeatedly, ten times or more. The rearrangement joins TRBV12-3 or TRBV12-4 to TRBJ2-5; the D gene is possibly TRBD2 (5 bases). V shed 1 base and J shed 1 base, with 13 bases lying between them. This CDR3 is built from 16 residues. In DNA form, the CDR3 reads TGTGCCAGCAGTTTAGGAGTACGGGAATCCCAAGAGACCCAGTACTTC. As protein: CASSLGVRESQETQYF.

This clonotype was recorded at least ten times. The genes are TRBV20-1 and TRBJ2-7, with D tentatively TRBD1 or TRBD2 (5 bases each). This CDR3 region has 15 residues. The ends were cut back, 4 bases at V and 7 bases at J, with 23 bases in the middle. CDR1 is DFQATT, CDR2 SNEGSKA, per germline (reference sequence). The CDR3 region is CSAITPGRANVEQYF. CDR3 coding DNA: TGCAGTGCTATCACACCGGGACGGGCAAATGTTGAGCAGTACTTC.

This clonotype was counted ten times or more. The chain employs TRBV19 and TRBJ1-1; the D gene is possibly TRBD1 (6 bases). Trimming removed 3 bases at V and 1 base at J, with 15 bases between. Germline V CDR1 and CDR2: LNHDA, SQIVND (reference sequence). The CDR3 runs 16 residues. The CDR3 spells CASSIASGQTNTEAFF. For the CDR3, the DNA is TGTGCCAGTAGTATCGCTTCGGGACAAACGAACACTGAAGCTTTCTTT.

This clonotype was observed a few times. This rearrangement joins TRBV24-1 to TRBJ2-2, with D perhaps given as TRBD1 or TRBD2 (5 bases each). The CDR3 is made up of 15 amino acids. The germline V gene encodes CDR1 KGHDR and CDR2 SFDVKD. The V gene lost 5 bases and the J gene lost 5 bases, with 14 bases spanning the gap. CDR3 region: CATSGTRGFTGELFF. The CDR3 DNA follows: TGTGCCACCAGTGGGACGAGGGGTTTTACCGGGGAGCTGTTTTTT.